This paragraph covers one TCR beta chain sequence. Libraries were prepared by immunoSEQ multiplex PCR; TCRdb keeps only in-frame clonotypes and omits some of them. The sample lists more than 300,000 clones, more than 75% occurring once. The sample originates from a study of blood T cell repertoires in COVID-19. CDR1 is SQVTM and CDR2 is ANQGSEA in the germline V gene. This CDR3 is 13 amino acids long. Trimming cost V 7 bases and J 6 bases; bases outside gene matches: 10. The specimen sequenced was PBMCs or T cells enriched from blood (not recorded which). This chain uses TRBV29-1 with TRBJ2-3, with 7 bases matching TRBD2. The clonotype originates from a man aged 25 to 40 who had recovered from COVID-19. The CDR3 nucleotides are TGCAGCGGGGAGGGTAGGGTAACGGATACGCAGTATTTT. Encoded protein: CSGEGRVTDTQYF.